The clone carrying this TCR beta chain was counted many times. This entry is derived from a study of T cells in Graves' hyperthyroidism and ophthalmopathy. The CDR3 extends over 15 amino acids. From germline, CDR1 is SGHTA and CDR2 FQGNSA. V was shortened by 4 bases and J by 4 bases, with 17 bases between the two germline ends. Amplification of TCR beta CDR3 regions was performed using RNA transcripts as template. Primed by the HTBI set, a first-round RT-PCR was run on the TCR CDR3. TCRdb redid the calling of the multiplex PCR reads with MiXCR, one entry per CDR3 protein. The data hold some 600,000 distinct CDR3 sequences, with more than 11% observed a single time.

The sequence came from a woman younger than 45 with Graves' hyperthyroidism that later progressed to Graves' ophthalmopathy. The gene calls are TRBV7-2 and TRBJ2-7; perhaps TRBD2 as D (5 bases). Sequenced: blood. CDR3 nucleotide sequence: TGTGCCAGCAGCTCATACCGGGGTGAAGCATACGAGCAGTACTTC. It specifies CASSSYRGEAYEQYF.